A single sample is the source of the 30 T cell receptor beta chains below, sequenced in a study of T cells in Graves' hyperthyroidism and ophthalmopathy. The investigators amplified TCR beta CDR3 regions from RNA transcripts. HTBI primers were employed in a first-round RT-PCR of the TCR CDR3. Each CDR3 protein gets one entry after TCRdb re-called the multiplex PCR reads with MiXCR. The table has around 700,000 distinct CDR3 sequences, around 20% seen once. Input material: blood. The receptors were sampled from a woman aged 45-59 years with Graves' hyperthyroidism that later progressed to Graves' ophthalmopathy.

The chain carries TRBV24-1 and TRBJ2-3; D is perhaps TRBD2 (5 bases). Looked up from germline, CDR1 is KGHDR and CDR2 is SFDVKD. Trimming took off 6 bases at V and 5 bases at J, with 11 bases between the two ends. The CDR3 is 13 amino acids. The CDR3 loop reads CATSRGGLDTQYF. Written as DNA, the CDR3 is TGTGCCACCAGTCGTGGCGGGTTAGATACGCAGTATTTT.

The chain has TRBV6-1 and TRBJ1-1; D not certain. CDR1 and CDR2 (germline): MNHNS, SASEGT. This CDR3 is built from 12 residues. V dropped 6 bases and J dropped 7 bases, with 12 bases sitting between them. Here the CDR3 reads CASSQTYIEAFF. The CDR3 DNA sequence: TGTGCCAGCAGCCAAACATATATTGAAGCTTTCTTT.

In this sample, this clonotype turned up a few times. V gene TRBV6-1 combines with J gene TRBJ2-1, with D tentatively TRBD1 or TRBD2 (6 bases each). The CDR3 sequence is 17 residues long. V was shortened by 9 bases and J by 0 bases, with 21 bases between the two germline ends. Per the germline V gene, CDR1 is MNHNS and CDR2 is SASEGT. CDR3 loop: CASLWGAWGNSYNEQFF. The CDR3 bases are TGTGCCAGTTTGTGGGGGGCTTGGGGGAACTCCTACAATGAGCAGTTCTTC.

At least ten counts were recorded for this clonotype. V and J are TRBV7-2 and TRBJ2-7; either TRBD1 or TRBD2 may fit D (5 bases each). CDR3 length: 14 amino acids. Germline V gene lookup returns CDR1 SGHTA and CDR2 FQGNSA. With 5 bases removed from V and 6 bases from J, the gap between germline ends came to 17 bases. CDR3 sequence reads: CASSPGTAPSEQYF. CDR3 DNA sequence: TGTGCCAGCAGCCCCGGGACCGCTCCCTCCGAGCAGTACTTC. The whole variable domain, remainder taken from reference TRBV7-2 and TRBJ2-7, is GAGVSQSPSNKVTEKGKDVELRCDPISGHTALYWYRQSLGQGLEFLIYFQGNSAPDKSGLPSDRFSAERTGGSVSTLTIQRTQQEDSAVYLCASSPGTAPSEQYFGPGTRLTVT.

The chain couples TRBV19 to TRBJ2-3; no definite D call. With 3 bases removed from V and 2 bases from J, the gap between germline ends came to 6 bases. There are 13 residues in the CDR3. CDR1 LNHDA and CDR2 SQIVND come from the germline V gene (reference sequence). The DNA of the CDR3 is TGTGCCAGTAGTATGGCAAACACAGATACGCAGTATTTT. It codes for CASSMANTDTQYF.

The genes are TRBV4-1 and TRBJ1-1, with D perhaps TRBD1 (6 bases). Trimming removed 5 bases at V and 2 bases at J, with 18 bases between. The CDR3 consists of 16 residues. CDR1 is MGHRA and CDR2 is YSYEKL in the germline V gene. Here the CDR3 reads CASSYTLLTGNTEAFF. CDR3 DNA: TGCGCCAGCAGCTATACTCTATTGACAGGCAACACTGAAGCTTTCTTT.

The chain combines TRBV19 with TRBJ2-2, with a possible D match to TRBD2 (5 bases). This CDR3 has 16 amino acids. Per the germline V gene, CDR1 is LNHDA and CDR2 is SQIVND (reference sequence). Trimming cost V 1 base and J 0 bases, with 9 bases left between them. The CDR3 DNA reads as TGTGCCAGTAGTATAGCGGGGTCTGCGAACACCGGGGAGCTGTTTTTT. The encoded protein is CASSIAGSANTGELFF.

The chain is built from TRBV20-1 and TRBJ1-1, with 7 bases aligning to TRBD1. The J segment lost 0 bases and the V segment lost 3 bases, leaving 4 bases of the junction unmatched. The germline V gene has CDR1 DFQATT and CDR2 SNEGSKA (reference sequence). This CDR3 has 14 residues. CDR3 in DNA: TGCAGTGCTAGGACGGGACAGATGAACACTGAAGCTTTCTTT. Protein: CSARTGQMNTEAFF.

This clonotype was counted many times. The CDR3 here is CASSVGGSNQPQHF. CDR3 nucleotides: TGTGCCAGCAGCGTAGGGGGTAGCAATCAGCCCCAGCATTTT. The chain carries TRBV9 and TRBJ1-5; D unclear. This CDR3 is built from 14 residues. Germline-derived CDR1 and CDR2 are SGDLS and YYNGEE. The ends were cut back, 0 bases at V and 0 bases at J, with 4 bases in the middle. The entire variable domain, with the rest obtained from reference TRBV9 and TRBJ1-5, is as follows: DSGVTQTPKHLITATGQRVTLRCSPRSGDLSVYWYQQSLDQGLQFLIQYYNGEERAKGNILERFSAQQFPDLHSELNLSSLELGDSALYFCASSVGGSNQPQHFGDGTRLSIL.

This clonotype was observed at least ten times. DNA for the CDR3: TGTGCCAGCACCCCGGGCACTTATAACTATGGCTACACCTTC. It is translated as CASTPGTYNYGYTF. This sequence joins TRBV3-1 and TRBJ1-2, with no clear D. Germline V gives CDR1 LGHDT, CDR2 YNNKEL (reference sequence). With 7 bases removed from V and 1 base from J, the gap between germline ends came to 13 bases. The CDR3 loop spans 14 amino acids.

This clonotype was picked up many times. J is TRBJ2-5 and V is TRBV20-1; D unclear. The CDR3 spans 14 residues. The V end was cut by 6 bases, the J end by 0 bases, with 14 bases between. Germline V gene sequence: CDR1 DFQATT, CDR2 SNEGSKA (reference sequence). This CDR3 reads CSALWWIDQETQYF. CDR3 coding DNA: TGCAGTGCCCTCTGGTGGATTGACCAAGAGACCCAGTACTTC.

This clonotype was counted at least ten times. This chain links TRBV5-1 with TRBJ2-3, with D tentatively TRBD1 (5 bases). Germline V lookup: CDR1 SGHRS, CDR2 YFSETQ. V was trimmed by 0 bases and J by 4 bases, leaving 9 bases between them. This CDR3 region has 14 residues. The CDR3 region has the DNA TGCGCCAGCAGCTTGGTGTGGGGCGCAGATACGCAGTATTTT. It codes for CASSLVWGADTQYF.

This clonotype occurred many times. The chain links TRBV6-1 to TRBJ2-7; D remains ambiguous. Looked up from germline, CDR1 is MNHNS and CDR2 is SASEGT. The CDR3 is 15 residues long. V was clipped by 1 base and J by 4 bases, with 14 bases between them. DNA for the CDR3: TGTGCCAGCAGTGAAGAAGAGGCGTGGGTATACGAGCAGTACTTC. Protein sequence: CASSEEEAWVYEQYF.

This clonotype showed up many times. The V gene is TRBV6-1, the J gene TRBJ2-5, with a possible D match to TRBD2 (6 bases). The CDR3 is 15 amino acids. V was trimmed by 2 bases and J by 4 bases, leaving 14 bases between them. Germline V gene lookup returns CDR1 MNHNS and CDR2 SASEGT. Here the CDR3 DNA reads TGTGCCAGCAGTGAACGGCGGGGAACTAGAGAGACCCAGTACTTC. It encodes CASSERRGTRETQYF.

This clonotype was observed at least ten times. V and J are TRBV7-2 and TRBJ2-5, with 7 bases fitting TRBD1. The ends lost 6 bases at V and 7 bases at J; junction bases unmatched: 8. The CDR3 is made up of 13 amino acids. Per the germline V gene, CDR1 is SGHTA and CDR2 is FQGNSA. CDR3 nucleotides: TGTGCCAGCAGGCGGTCAGGGGGTTCGACCCAGTACTTC. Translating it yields CASRRSGGSTQYF. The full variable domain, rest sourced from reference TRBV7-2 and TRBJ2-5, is GAGVSQSPSNKVTEKGKDVELRCDPISGHTALYWYRQSLGQGLEFLIYFQGNSAPDKSGLPSDRFSAERTGGSVSTLTIQRTQQEDSAVYLCASRRSGGSTQYFGPGTRLLVL.

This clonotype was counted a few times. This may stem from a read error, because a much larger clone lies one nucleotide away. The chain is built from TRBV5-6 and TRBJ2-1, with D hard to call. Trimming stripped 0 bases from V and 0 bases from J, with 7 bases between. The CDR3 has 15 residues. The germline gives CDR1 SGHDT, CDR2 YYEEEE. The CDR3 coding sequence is TGTGCCAGCAGCTTGGACACGAGCTCCTACAATGAGCAGTTCTTC. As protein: CASSLDTSSYNEQFF.

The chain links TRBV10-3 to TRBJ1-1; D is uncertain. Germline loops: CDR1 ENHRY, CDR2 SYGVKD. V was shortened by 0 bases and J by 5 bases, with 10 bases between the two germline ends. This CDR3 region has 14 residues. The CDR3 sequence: CAISESWRITEAFF. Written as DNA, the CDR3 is TGTGCCATCAGTGAGTCCTGGAGGATAACTGAAGCTTTCTTT.

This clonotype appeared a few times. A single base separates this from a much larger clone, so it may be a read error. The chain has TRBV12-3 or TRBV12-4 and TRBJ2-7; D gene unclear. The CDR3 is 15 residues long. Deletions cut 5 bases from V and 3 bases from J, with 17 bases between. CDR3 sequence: CASSPGRKALYEQYF. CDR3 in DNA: TGTGCCAGCAGTCCCGGACGGAAGGCCCTCTACGAGCAGTACTTC.

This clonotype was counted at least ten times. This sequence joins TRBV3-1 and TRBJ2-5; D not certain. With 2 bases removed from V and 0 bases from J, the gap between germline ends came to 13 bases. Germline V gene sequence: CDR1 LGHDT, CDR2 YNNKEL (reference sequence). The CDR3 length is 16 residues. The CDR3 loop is CASSQIAPSNQETQYF. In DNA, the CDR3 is TGTGCCAGCAGCCAAATAGCTCCATCGAACCAAGAGACCCAGTACTTC.

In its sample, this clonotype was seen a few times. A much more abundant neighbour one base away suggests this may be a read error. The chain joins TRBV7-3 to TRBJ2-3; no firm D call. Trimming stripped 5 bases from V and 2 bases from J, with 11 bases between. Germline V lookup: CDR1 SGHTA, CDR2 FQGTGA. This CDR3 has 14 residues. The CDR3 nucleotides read TGTGCCAGCAGCCAGACTGAATTCACAGATACGCAGTATTTT. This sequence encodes CASSQTEFTDTQYF.

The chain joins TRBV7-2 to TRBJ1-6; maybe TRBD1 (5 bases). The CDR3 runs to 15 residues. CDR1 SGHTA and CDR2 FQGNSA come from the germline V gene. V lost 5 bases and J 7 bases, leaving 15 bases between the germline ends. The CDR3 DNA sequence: TGTGCCAGCAGCCCCGGGGCAACACGAAATTCACCCCTCCACTTT. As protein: CASSPGATRNSPLHF.

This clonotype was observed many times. This chain's CDR3 is CASSYSGGTTEAFF. The CDR3 DNA reads TGTGCCAGCAGTTACTCAGGGGGAACCACTGAAGCTTTCTTT. The V gene is TRBV6-2 or TRBV6-3, the J gene TRBJ1-1, with D perhaps TRBD1 (6 bases). The CDR3 sequence is 14 residues long. V was cut by 0 bases and J by 4 bases, with 9 bases left in between. Germline V gene sequence: CDR1 MNHEY, CDR2 SVGEGT.

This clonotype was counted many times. The CDR3 spells CASSLGPTVSEQYF. In DNA, the CDR3 is TGCGCCAGCAGCTTGGGCCCTACGGTTTCCGAGCAGTACTTC. V gene TRBV5-1 combines with J gene TRBJ2-7; D call uncertain. CDR1 is SGHRS, CDR2 YFSETQ, per germline. V was shortened by 0 bases and J by 6 bases, with 13 bases between the two germline ends. The CDR3 is 14 amino acids.

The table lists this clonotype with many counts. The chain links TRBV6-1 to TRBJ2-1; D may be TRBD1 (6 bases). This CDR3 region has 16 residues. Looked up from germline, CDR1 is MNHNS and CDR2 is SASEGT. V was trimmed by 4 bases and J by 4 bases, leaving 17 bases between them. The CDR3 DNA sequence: TGTGCCAGCAGTGCACAACAGGGAGTTGTGTACAATGAGCAGTTCTTC. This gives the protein CASSAQQGVVYNEQFF.

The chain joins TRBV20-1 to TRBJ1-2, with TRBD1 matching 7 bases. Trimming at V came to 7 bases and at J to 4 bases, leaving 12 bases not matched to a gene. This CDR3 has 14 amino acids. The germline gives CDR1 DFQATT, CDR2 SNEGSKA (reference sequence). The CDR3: CSVIRADRAYGYTF. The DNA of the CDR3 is TGCAGTGTCATACGCGCCGACAGGGCCTATGGCTACACCTTC.

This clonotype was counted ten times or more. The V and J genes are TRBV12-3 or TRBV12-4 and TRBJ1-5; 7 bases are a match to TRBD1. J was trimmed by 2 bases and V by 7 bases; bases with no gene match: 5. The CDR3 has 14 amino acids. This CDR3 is CASTDGTGNQPQHF. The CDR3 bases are TGTGCCAGCACCGACGGGACAGGCAATCAGCCCCAGCATTTT.

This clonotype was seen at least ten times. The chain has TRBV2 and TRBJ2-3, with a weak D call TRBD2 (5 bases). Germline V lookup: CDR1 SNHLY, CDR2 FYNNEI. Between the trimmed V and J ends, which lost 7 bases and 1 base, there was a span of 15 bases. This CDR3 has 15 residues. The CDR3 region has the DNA TGTGCCAGCATTCCCTACGGGGTGGGCACAGATACGCAGTATTTT. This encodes CASIPYGVGTDTQYF.

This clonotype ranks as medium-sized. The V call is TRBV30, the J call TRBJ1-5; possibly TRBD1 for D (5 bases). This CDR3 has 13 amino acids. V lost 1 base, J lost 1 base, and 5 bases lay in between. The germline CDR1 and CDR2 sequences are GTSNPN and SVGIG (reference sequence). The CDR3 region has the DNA TGTGCCTGGAGTGGACAGAGCAATCAGCCCCAGCATTTT. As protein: CAWSGQSNQPQHF.

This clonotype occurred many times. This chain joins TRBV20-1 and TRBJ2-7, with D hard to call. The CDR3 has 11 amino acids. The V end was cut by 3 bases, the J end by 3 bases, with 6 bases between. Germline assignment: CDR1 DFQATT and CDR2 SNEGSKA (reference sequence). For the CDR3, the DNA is TGCAGTGCTAGCTTATACTACGAGCAGTACTTC. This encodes CSASLYYEQYF.

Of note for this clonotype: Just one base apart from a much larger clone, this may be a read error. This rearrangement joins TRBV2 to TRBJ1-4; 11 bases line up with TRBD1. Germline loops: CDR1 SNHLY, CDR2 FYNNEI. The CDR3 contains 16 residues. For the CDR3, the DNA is TGTGCCAGCAGTGAGAGGACAGGGGGCTTCTATGAAAAACTGCTTTTT. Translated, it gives CASSERTGGFYEKLLF.